The clone carrying this TCR beta chain was recorded only once. This sample stems from a study of OX40 agonist ivuxolimab in advanced cancers. The data were produced by immunoSEQ multiplex PCR, yet TCRdb's version contains in-frame clones alone and is incomplete. The table has approximately 31,000 clones, over 75% seen once; the top ten hold roughly 53%. CDR3 length: 15 amino acids. The ends lost 4 bases at V and 3 bases at J; junction bases unmatched: 6. Germline V gives CDR1 WNHNN, CDR2 SYGVQD (reference sequence). This specimen was CD4+ or CD8+ T cells sorted from blood, taken in a trial of the OX40 agonist ivuxolimab. J is TRBJ2-7 and V is TRBV10-1; the match to TRBD1 covers 10 bases. This clonotype was sampled from an adult with an advanced solid tumor such as melanoma, head and neck, liver or kidney cancer. The CDR3, as DNA: TGCGCCAGCAGTGGGGCGGGACAGGGGAACTACGAGCAGTACTTC. It translates to CASSGAGQGNYEQYF.